Listed below are T cell receptor beta chains from one sample, sequenced in a study of identical twins. TCRdb re-called the 5' RACE reads with MiXCR, one entry per CDR3 protein. The sample records fewer than 900,000 distinct CDR3 sequences, roughly 18% being singletons. This same sample was also taken into another study, of T cells expressing NK-cell markers.

Sequences were obtained from PBMCs. The origin of the receptors is a young woman in good health. CDR3s include the opening cysteine and the closing phenylalanine or tryptophan. D genes are given only for firm matches. A clone size is listed for some rows: how often the clone was seen (once, few, many), or a class if it is expanded.

j_call	clone_size	d_call	v_call	cdr3_nt	cdr3_aa
TRBJ2-7	few	TRBD2	TRBV20-1	TGCAGTGCGCAGCTAGCGGGGGACTCCTACGAGCAGTACTTC	CSAQLAGDSYEQYF
TRBJ1-2	-	TRBD1	TRBV20-1	TGCAGTGGGGGGACAGGGGGCCGGGTGGACTATGGCTACACCTTC	CSGGTGGRVDYGYTF
TRBJ2-7	-	-	TRBV21-1	TGTGCCAGCAGCATGAGACAGAAGACCTACGAGCAGTACTTC	CASSMRQKTYEQYF
TRBJ1-2	-	-	TRBV6-1	TGTGCCAGCAGCCTCAGGGCCGGGGTCGGCGGCTACACCTTC	CASSLRAGVGGYTF
TRBJ2-1	-	TRBD2	TRBV6-5	TGTGCCAGCAGTTACCCGAGCAAGGACAAGGGATGGCGGGGGGATGAGCAGTTCTTC	CASSYPSKDKGWRGDEQFF
TRBJ2-1	few	TRBD1	TRBV12-3/TRBV12-4	TGTGCCAGCAGTTTTCGGGGACAGGGCCGGGATGAGCAGTTCTTC	CASSFRGQGRDEQFF
TRBJ2-2	-	TRBD1	TRBV29-1	TGCAGCGTGGATCGACAGGGAAACACCGGGGAGCTGTTTTTT	CSVDRQGNTGELFF
TRBJ2-3	-	TRBD2	TRBV7-8	TGTGCCAGCAGCTCCAGACTAGCGGGGGCCCGCGGCGCAGATACGCAGTATTTT	CASSSRLAGARGADTQYF
TRBJ2-7	-	TRBD2	TRBV10-3	TGTGCCATCCAGGGTAGCGGGATATACGAGCAGTACTTC	CAIQGSGIYEQYF
TRBJ2-7	few	-	TRBV7-2	TGTGCCAGCAGCCCCGCACTCCGCGGCTACGAGCAGTACTTC	CASSPALRGYEQYF
TRBJ2-1	few	-	TRBV6-1	TGTGCCAGCACTCGAGCTGGGGGGCGAAACAATGAGCAGTTCTTC	CASTRAGGRNNEQFF
TRBJ2-7	-	TRBD2	TRBV6-1	TGTGCCAGCAGTGATCAAAGCGGGAGTATTAGTAGGCAGTACTTC	CASSDQSGSISRQYF
TRBJ2-5	few	-	TRBV7-8	TGTGCCAGCAGCTTAGAGTCCCAGAAAGAGACCCAGTACTTC	CASSLESQKETQYF
TRBJ2-1	-	TRBD1	TRBV12-3/TRBV12-4	TGTGCCAGCAGGCCCCGGGACAGGGGGCCTTACAATGAGCAGTTCTTC	CASRPRDRGPYNEQFF
TRBJ2-7	few	-	TRBV18	TGTGCCAGCTCACCACGGGTGCGTTACAGGGTCCACGAGCAGTACTTC	CASSPRVRYRVHEQYF
TRBJ2-4	-	-	TRBV4-3	TGCGCCAGCAGCCTTTTGTGGGCGGCCAAAAACATTCAGTACTTC	CASSLLWAAKNIQYF
TRBJ2-1	few	-	TRBV12-3/TRBV12-4	TGTGCCAGCAGCCCCCTTCGGCCTAGGATGAACAATGAGCAGTTCTTC	CASSPLRPRMNNEQFF
TRBJ1-1	-	-	TRBV7-3	TGTGCCAGCAGTCCCAGTGGGGCCAGCACTGAAGCTTTCTTT	CASSPSGASTEAFF
TRBJ1-1	-	-	TRBV20-1	TGCAGTGCTCAGGGAGAGCGGGTCGGCACTGAAGCTTTCTTT	CSAQGERVGTEAFF